This T cell receptor (beta chain) derives from a study of T cell repertoires in ileal Crohn's disease. Study-level results: Endoscopy was done a median approximately 7 months after surgery.

The CDR3 loop spans 21 amino acids. CDR1 and CDR2 (germline): MDHEN, SYDVKM. Trimming took 1 base from V and 2 from J; bases not matched to a gene: 17. Comments on this clone: Its antigen is still unknown.

Sequencing used immunoSEQ multiplex PCR; TCRdb keeps in-frame clones, though not all of them. Of 900 to 1,100 clones in the sample, 75% to 90% were seen once. Time point reported: neoterminal ileum biopsy at postoperative endoscopy, about 6 months after surgery. Patients were adults with ileal or ileocolonic Crohn's disease needing resection. This rearrangement joins TRBV28 to TRBJ2-3, with 11 bases fitting TRBD2. The sequence derives from an adult with Crohn's disease. Material for sequencing was ileal tissue. The CDR3 nucleotides are TGTGCCAGCAGTTTATTCTTGACTAGCGGGAATAACCCTTGGGTCACAGATACGCAGTATTTT. It translates to CASSLFLTSGNNPWVTDTQYF. Full variable domain (remainder filled in from reference TRBV28 and TRBJ2-3): DVKVTQSSRYLVKRTGEKVFLECVQDMDHENMFWYRQDPGLGLRLIYFSYDVKMKEKGDIPEGYSVSREKKERFSLILESASTNQTSMYLCASSLFLTSGNNPWVTDTQYFGPGTRLTVL.